These T cell receptor beta chains were read from a single sample in a study of blood T cells in healthy people across ages. TCRdb processed the 5' RACE reads anew with MiXCR; each CDR3 protein has one entry. The table has around 1.5 million distinct CDR3 sequences, about 32% seen once; the top ten hold approximately 10%. The specimen sequenced was blood. The origin of the receptors is a woman aged 30 to 39 in good health. The CDR3 runs from the conserved cysteine through the conserved F or W. The D gene is left open where the match is weak. Clone size is not always given. Where it is, it says once, few, many or a class for expanded clones.

TRBV27	TRBD1	TRBJ1-2	few	CASSPHYRGFGYGYTF	TGTGCCAGCAGTCCCCACTACAGGGGCTTTGGCTATGGCTACACCTTC
TRBV5-1	.	TRBJ1-6	.	CASSSSGGSDSPLHF	TGCGCCAGCAGCTCCTCGGGTGGTTCCGATTCACCCCTCCACTTT
TRBV12-3/TRBV12-4	.	TRBJ1-2	.	CASSFGQLHNYGYTF	TGTGCCAGCAGTTTTGGCCAGCTGCATAACTATGGCTACACCTTC
TRBV20-1	.	TRBJ2-3	.	CSAMLGRSGDTQYF	TGCAGTGCTATGCTTGGCAGGTCGGGAGATACGCAGTATTTT
TRBV2	TRBD2	TRBJ2-3	few	CASTPPLKRGRTSTDTQYF	TGTGCCAGCACTCCACCTCTTAAGCGGGGACGGACTAGCACAGATACGCAGTATTTT
TRBV20-1	.	TRBJ1-2	.	CSARDGQGIGYTF	TGCAGTGCTAGAGATGGGCAGGGTATTGGCTACACCTTC
TRBV6-1	TRBD2	TRBJ2-7	.	CASRTTSGSEQYF	TGTGCCAGCAGGACTACTAGCGGGAGCGAGCAGTACTTC
TRBV20-1	.	TRBJ2-5	few	CSALLAVVGETQYF	TGCAGTGCTCTCTTAGCGGTGGTGGGAGAGACCCAGTACTTC
TRBV20-1	.	TRBJ2-1	many	CSAHQFGTYNEQFF	TGCAGTGCCCACCAGTTTGGGACCTACAATGAGCAGTTCTTC
TRBV10-3	TRBD2	TRBJ2-5	.	CAISLAGEETQYF	TGTGCCATCAGTCTAGCGGGGGAAGAGACCCAGTACTTC
TRBV4-2	.	TRBJ2-7	.	CASSQVSESATQYF	TGTGCCAGCAGCCAAGTTTCGGAGTCTGCAACCCAGTACTTC
TRBV5-1	TRBD2	TRBJ2-7	.	CANSRTSGSYEQYF	TGCGCCAACAGCCGGACTAGCGGGAGCTACGAGCAGTACTTC
TRBV3-1	.	TRBJ2-7	few	CASSPPGTYPFGEQYF	TGTGCCAGCAGCCCCCCCGGGACCTACCCCTTTGGCGAGCAGTACTTC
TRBV27	TRBD2	TRBJ2-1	.	CASSQPSGVRNEQFF	TGTGCCAGCAGTCAACCTAGCGGAGTAAGAAATGAGCAGTTCTTC
TRBV29-1	TRBD1	TRBJ1-5	.	CSVAPGQPWRVYGNQPQHF	TGCAGCGTTGCACCGGGACAGCCCTGGAGGGTCTATGGCAATCAGCCCCAGCATTTT
TRBV11-2	.	TRBJ2-3	.	CASSSPYHRYTQYF	TGTGCCAGCAGCTCTCCATACCACAGATATACGCAGTATTTT
TRBV28	.	TRBJ2-7	.	CASSFLRDSEEQYF	TGTGCCAGCAGTTTTTTGCGGGACTCCGAGGAGCAGTACTTC
TRBV4-2	.	TRBJ2-3	many	CASSQGVSSDTQYF	TGTGCCAGCAGCCAAGGCGTTAGCTCAGATACGCAGTATTTT
TRBV7-6	TRBD2	TRBJ2-5	.	CASRRSGGLETQYF	TGTGCCAGCCGCCGTAGCGGGGGGTTAGAGACCCAGTACTTC
TRBV27	TRBD2	TRBJ2-5	.	CASSLVAGGFETQYF	TGTGCCAGCAGTTTAGTGGCGGGAGGTTTTGAGACCCAGTACTTC
TRBV2	TRBD2	TRBJ2-7	.	CASSGSSGGLWNEQYF	TGTGCCAGCAGTGGGAGTAGCGGGGGATTATGGAACGAGCAGTACTTC
TRBV6-2/TRBV6-3	.	TRBJ2-5	.	CASTETGGTWETQYF	TGTGCCAGCACTGAGACCGGGGGGACATGGGAGACCCAGTACTTC
TRBV2	.	TRBJ2-7	.	CASSEGDSGSYEQYF	TGTGCCAGCAGTGAGGGAGACAGCGGCTCCTACGAGCAGTACTTC
TRBV29-1	.	TRBJ1-1	many	CSARGWGNTEAFF	TGCAGCGCCCGTGGGTGGGGGAACACTGAAGCTTTCTTT
TRBV5-1	TRBD2	TRBJ2-7	.	CASSAQTSGGSYEQYF	TGCGCCAGCAGCGCGCAAACTAGCGGGGGATCCTACGAGCAGTACTTC
TRBV28	.	TRBJ1-5	.	CASSLDPRGVNQPQHF	TGTGCCAGCAGTTTAGACCCCCGGGGGGTCAATCAGCCCCAGCATTTT
TRBV30	TRBD1	TRBJ1-3	.	CAWSTGGSGNAIYF	TGTGCCTGGTCTACAGGGGGCTCTGGAAACGCCATATATTTT
TRBV29-1	.	TRBJ1-1	few	CSVAAQGNTEAFF	TGCAGCGTTGCCGCTCAGGGAAACACTGAAGCTTTCTTT
TRBV6-1	.	TRBJ1-6	few	CASSQRGDNSPLHF	TGTGCCAGCAGCCAGCGAGGGGATAATTCACCCCTCCACTTT
TRBV20-1	TRBD1	TRBJ2-7	.	CSARVTGQGWEQYF	TGCAGTGCTAGAGTGACCGGACAGGGTTGGGAGCAGTACTTC
TRBV7-9	.	TRBJ1-2	.	CVSRERDTGLGGYTF	TGTGTCAGCAGAGAACGGGACACAGGGTTAGGTGGCTACACCTTC
TRBV6-1	.	TRBJ2-7	.	CASSESGPSYEQYF	TGTGCCAGCAGTGAGTCGGGGCCCTCCTACGAGCAGTACTTC
TRBV29-1	TRBD2	TRBJ2-3	few	CGVDPGGHGDTQYF	TGCGGCGTTGATCCGGGAGGTCACGGGGATACGCAGTATTTT
TRBV5-1	TRBD1	TRBJ2-3	.	CASSLRGGQTGGTDTQYF	TGCGCCAGCAGCTTGAGGGGCGGTCAGACAGGGGGCACAGATACGCAGTATTTT
TRBV29-1	TRBD1	TRBJ1-2	many	CSVETGVGGYTF	TGCAGCGTGGAGACAGGGGTAGGAGGCTACACCTTC
TRBV20-1	TRBD2	TRBJ2-5	few	CSASRLAGAREQYF	TGCAGTGCTTCCCGACTAGCGGGAGCTCGGGAGCAGTACTTC
TRBV6-1	.	TRBJ2-7	few	CASKQDSSYEQYF	TGTGCCAGCAAACAGGATAGCTCCTACGAGCAGTACTTC